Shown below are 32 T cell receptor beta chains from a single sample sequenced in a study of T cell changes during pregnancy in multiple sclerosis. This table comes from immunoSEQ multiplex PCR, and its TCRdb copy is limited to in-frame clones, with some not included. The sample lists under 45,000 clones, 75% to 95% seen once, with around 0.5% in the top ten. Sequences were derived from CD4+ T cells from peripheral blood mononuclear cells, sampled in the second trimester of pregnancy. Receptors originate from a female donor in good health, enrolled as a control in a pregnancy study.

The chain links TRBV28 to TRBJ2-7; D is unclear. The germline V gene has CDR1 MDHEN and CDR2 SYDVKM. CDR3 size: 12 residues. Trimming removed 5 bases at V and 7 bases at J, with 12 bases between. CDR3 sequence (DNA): TGTGCCAGCAGTACCCCGACGAGGGAGCAGTACTTC. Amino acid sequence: CASSTPTREQYF. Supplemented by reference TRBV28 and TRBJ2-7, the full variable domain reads DVKVTQSSRYLVKRTGEKVFLECVQDMDHENMFWYRQDPGLGLRLIYFSYDVKMKEKGDIPEGYSVSREKKERFSLILESASTNQTSMYLCASSTPTREQYFGPGTRLTVT.

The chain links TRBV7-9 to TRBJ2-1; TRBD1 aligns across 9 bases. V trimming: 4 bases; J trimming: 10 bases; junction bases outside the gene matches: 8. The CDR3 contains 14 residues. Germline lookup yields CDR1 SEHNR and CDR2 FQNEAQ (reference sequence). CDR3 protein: CASSYTGGRFEQFF. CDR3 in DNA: TGTGCCAGCAGCTATACAGGGGGCCGGTTCGAGCAGTTCTTC.

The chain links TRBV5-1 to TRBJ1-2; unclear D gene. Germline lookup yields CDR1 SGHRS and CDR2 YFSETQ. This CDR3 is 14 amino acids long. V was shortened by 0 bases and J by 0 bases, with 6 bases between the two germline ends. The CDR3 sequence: CASSLAPANYGYTF. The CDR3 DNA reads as TGCGCCAGCAGCTTGGCTCCCGCTAACTATGGCTACACCTTC.

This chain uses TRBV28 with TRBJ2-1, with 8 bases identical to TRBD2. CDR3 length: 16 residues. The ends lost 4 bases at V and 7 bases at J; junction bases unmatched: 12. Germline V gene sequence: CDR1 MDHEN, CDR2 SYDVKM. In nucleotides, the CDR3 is TGTGCCAGCAGTTCCCTTAGCGGGATCCCCAATAATGAGCAGTTCTTC. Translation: CASSSLSGIPNNEQFF. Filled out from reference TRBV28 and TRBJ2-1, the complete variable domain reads DVKVTQSSRYLVKRTGEKVFLECVQDMDHENMFWYRQDPGLGLRLIYFSYDVKMKEKGDIPEGYSVSREKKERFSLILESASTNQTSMYLCASSSLSGIPNNEQFFGPGTRLTVL.

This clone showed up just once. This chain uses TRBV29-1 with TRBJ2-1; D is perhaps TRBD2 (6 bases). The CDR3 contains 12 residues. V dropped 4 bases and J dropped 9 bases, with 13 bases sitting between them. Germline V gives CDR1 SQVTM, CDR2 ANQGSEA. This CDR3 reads CSVVPGVFEQFF. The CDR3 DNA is TGCAGCGTTGTACCGGGAGTGTTTGAGCAGTTCTTC.

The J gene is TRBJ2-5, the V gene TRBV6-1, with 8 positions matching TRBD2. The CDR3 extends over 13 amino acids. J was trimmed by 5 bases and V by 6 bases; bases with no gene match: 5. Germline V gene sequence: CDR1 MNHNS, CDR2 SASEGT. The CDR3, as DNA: TGTGCCAGCAGCATTAGCGGGACGGAGACCCAGTACTTC. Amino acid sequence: CASSISGTETQYF.

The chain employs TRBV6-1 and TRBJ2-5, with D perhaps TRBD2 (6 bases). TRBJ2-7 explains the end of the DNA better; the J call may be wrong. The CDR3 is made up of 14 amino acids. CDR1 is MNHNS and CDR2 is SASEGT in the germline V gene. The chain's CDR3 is CASSESGVAYEQYF. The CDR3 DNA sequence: TGTGCCAGCAGTGAGTCGGGGGTAGCCTACGAGCAGTACTTC.

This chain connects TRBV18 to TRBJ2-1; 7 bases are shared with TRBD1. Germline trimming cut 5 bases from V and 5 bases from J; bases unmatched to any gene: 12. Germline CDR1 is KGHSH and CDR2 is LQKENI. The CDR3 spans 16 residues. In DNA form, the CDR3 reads TGTGCCAGCTCAACGAAGGGGGCCTTGTTTGACAATGAGCAGTTCTTC. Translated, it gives CASSTKGALFDNEQFF. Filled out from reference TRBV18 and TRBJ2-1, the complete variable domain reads NAGVMQNPRHLVRRRGQEARLRCSPMKGHSHVYWYRQLPEEGLKFMVYLQKENIIDESGMPKERFSAEFPKEGPSILRIQQVVRGDSAAYFCASSTKGALFDNEQFFGPGTRLTVL.

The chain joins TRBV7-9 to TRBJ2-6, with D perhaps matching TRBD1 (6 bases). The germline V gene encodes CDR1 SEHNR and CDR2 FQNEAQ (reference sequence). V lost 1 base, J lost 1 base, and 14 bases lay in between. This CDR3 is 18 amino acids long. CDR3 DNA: TGTGCCAGCAGCTTAGTCGCAGGGGTGCTTTCTGGGGCCAACGTCCTGACTTTC. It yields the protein CASSLVAGVLSGANVLTF.

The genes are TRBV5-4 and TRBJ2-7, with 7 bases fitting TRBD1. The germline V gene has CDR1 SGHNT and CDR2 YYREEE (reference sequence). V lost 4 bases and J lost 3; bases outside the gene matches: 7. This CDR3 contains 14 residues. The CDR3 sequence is CASSRGPVGYEQYF. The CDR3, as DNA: TGTGCCAGCAGCAGGGGGCCTGTCGGCTACGAGCAGTACTTC.

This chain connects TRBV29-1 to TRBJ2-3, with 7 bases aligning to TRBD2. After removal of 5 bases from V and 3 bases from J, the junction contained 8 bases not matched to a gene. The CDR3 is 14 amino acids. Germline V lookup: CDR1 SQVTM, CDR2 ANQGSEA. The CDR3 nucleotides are TGCAGCGTTCGACCTGGGACTACTACAGATACGCAGTATTTT. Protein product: CSVRPGTTTDTQYF.

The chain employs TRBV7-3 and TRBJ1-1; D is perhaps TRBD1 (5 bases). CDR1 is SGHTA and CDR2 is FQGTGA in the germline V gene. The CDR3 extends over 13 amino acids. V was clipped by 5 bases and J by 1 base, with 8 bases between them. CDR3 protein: CASSADRNTEAFF. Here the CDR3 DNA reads TGTGCCAGCAGCGCAGACAGGAACACTGAAGCTTTCTTT.

The CDR3 DNA sequence: TGTGCCAGCAGTTACTCGGAGCGAGGGGGCCACGAGCAGTACTTC. Translating it yields CASSYSERGGHEQYF. The chain carries TRBV6-5 and TRBJ2-7; 7 bases align to TRBD1. Germline V lookup: CDR1 MNHEY, CDR2 SVGAGI. The CDR3 has 15 residues. Unmatched junction bases numbered 7, after V lost 0 bases and J lost 5 bases.

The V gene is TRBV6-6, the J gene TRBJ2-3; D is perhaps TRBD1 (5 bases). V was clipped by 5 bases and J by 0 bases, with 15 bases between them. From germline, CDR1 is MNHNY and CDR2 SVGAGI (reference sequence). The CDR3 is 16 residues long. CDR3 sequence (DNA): TGTGCCAGCAGTCCAGGTCCTAGGGGTAGCACAGATACGCAGTATTTT. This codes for CASSPGPRGSTDTQYF.

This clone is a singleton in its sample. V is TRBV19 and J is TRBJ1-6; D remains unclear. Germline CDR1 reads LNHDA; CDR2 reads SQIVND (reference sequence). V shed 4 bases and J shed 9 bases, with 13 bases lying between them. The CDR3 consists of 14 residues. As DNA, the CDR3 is TGTGCCAGTAGTACCCCCGTGAACTCTTCACCCCTCCACTTT. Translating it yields CASSTPVNSSPLHF. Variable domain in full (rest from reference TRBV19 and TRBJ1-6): DGGITQSPKYLFRKEGQNVTLSCEQNLNHDAMYWYRQDPGQGLRLIYYSQIVNDFQKGDIAEGYSVSREKKESFPLTVTSAQKNPTAFYLCASSTPVNSSPLHFGNGTRLTVT.

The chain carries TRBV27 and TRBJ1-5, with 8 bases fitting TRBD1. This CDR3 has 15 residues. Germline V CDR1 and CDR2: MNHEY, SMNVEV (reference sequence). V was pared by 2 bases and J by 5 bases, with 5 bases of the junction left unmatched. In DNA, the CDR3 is TGTGCCAGCAGTTTAGGGTCGGGACAGGATCAGCCCCAGCATTTT. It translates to CASSLGSGQDQPQHF.

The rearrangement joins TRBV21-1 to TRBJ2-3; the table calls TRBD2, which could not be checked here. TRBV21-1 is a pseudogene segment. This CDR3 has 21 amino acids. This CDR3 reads CASSLRKRGGRTSGRTDTQYF. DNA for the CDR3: TGTGCCAGCAGCCTCCGAAAAAGGGGGGGAAGGACTAGCGGGAGGACAGATACGCAGTATTTT.

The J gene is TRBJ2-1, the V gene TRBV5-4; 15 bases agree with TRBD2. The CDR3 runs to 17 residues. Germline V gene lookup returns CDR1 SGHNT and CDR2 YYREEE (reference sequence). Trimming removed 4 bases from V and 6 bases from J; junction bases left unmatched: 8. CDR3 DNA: TGTGCCAGCAGCCGGGGGACTAGCGGGAGGTTAGGCAATGAGCAGTTCTTC. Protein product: CASSRGTSGRLGNEQFF.

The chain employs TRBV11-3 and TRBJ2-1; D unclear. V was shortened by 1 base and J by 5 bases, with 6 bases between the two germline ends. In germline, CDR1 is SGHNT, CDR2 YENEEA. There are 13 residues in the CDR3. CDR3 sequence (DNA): TGTGCCAGCAGCTTAGTTGCGAACAATGAGCAGTTCTTC. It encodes CASSLVANNEQFF.

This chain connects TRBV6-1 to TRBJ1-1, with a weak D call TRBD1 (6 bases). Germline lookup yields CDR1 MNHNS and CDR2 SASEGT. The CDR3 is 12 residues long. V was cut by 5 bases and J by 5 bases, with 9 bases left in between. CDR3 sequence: CASSTGFTEAFF. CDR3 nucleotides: TGTGCCAGCAGTACAGGGTTTACTGAAGCTTTCTTT.

This chain's CDR3 is CASSVESGFAGAFF. CDR3 bases: TGTGCCAGCAGCGTAGAATCCGGGTTTGCTGGAGCTTTCTTT. The chain joins TRBV9 to TRBJ1-1, with D unclear. The V end lost 0 bases, the J end lost 10 bases, and 16 bases lay between the germline ends. Germline CDR1 reads SGDLS; CDR2 reads YYNGEE. The CDR3 sequence is 14 residues long.

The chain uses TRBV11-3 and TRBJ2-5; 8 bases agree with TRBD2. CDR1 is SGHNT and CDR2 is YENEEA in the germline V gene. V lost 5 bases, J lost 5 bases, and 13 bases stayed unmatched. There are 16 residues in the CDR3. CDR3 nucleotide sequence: TGTGCCAGCAGCCCCCTGGCCGGGGGGGTTTGGGAGACCCAGTACTTC. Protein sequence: CASSPLAGGVWETQYF.

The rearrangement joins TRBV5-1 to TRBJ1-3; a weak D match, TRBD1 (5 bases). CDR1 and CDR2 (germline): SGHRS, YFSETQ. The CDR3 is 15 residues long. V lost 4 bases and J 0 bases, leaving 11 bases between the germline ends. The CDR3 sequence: CASSAGGTSGNTIYF. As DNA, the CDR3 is TGCGCCAGCAGCGCCGGGGGGACCTCTGGAAACACCATATATTTT. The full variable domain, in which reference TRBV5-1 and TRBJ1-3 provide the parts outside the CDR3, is KAGVTQTPRYLIKTRGQQVTLSCSPISGHRSVSWYQQTPGQGLQFLFEYFSETQRNKGNFPGRFSGRQFSNSRSEMNVSTLELGDSALYLCASSAGGTSGNTIYFGEGSWLTVV.

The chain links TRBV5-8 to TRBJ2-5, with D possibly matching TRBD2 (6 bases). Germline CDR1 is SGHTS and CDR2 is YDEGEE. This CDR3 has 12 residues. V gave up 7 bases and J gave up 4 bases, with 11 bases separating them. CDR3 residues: CASDGGRETQYF. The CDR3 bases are TGTGCCAGCGACGGGGGTCGAGAGACCCAGTACTTC.

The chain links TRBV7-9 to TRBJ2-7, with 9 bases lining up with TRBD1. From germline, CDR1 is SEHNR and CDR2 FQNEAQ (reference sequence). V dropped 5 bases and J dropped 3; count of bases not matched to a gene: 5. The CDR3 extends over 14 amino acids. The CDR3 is CASSRTGVSYEQYF. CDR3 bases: TGTGCCAGCAGCCGGACAGGGGTCAGCTACGAGCAGTACTTC.

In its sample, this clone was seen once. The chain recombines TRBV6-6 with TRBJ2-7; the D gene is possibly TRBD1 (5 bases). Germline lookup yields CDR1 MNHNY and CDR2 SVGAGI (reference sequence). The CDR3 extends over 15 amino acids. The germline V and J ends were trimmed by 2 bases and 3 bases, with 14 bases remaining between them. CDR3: CASSYGQGRSYEQYF. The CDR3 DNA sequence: TGTGCCAGCAGTTACGGGCAGGGCCGGAGCTACGAGCAGTACTTC.

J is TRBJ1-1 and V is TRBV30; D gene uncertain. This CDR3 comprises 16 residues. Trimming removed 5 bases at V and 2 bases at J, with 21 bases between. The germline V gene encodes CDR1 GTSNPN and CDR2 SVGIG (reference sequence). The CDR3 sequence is CAWGPSRSGLNTEAFF. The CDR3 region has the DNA TGTGCCTGGGGGCCAAGTCGGTCAGGACTAAACACTGAAGCTTTCTTT.

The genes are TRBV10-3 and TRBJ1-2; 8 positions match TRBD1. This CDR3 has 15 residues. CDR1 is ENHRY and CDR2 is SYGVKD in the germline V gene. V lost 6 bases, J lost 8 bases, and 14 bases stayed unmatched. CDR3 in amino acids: CAIRPGQGQSYGYTF. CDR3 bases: TGTGCCATCAGACCTGGACAGGGCCAATCTTACGGCTACACCTTC.

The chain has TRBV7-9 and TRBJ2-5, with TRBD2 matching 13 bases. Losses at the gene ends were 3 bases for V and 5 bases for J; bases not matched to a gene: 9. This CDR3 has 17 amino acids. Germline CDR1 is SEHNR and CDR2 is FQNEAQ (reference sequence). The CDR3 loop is CASSFVSGLAGLETQYF. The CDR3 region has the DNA TGTGCCAGCAGCTTCGTGTCGGGACTAGCGGGGCTGGAGACCCAGTACTTC.

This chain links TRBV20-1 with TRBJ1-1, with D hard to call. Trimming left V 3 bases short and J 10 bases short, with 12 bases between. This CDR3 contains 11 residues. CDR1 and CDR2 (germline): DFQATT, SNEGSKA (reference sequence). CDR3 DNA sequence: TGCAGTGCTAGTTTGCAGGCTCGAGCTTTCTTT. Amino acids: CSASLQARAFF.

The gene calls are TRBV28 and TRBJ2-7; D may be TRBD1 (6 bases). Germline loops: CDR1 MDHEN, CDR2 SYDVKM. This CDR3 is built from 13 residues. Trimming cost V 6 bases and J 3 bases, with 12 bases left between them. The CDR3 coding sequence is TGTGCCAGCAGCGAGACAGGTAACTACGAGCAGTACTTC. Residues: CASSETGNYEQYF.

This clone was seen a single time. The chain's CDR3 is CASSLNGEYEQYF. CDR3 sequence (DNA): TGCGCCAGCAGCTTGAACGGGGAGTACGAGCAGTACTTC. The genes are TRBV5-1 and TRBJ2-7, with D perhaps TRBD2 (5 bases). The germline V gene has CDR1 SGHRS and CDR2 YFSETQ. CDR3 length equals 13 residues. The V end was cut by 1 base, the J end by 4 bases, with 9 bases between.